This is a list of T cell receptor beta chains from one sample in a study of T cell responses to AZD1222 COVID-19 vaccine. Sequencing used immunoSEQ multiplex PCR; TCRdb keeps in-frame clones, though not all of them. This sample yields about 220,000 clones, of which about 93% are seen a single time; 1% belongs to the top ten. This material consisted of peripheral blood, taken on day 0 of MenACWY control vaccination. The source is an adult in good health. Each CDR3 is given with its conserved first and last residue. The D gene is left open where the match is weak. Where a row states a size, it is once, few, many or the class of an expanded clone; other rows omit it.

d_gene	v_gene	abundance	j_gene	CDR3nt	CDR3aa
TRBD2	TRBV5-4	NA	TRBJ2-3	TGTGCCAGCAGCTGGGGGGGGAGCACAGATACGCAGTATTTT	CASSWGGSTDTQYF
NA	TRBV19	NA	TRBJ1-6	TGTGCCAGTAGTTCGGGGAGGCAACTAAATTCACCCCTCCACTTT	CASSSGRQLNSPLHF
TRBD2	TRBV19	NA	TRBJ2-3	TGTGCCAGTCGACTAGCGGGGGGCACAGATACGCAGTATTTT	CASRLAGGTDTQYF
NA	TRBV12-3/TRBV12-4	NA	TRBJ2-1	TGTGCCAGCAGTAAAACTAGGGTCAATGAGCAGTTCTTC	CASSKTRVNEQFF
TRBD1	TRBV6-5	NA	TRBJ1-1	TGTGCCAGCAGTATACAGGGGGCGGGGGCTGAAGCTTTCTTT	CASSIQGAGAEAFF
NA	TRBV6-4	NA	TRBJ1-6	TGTGCCAGCAGTGGTCGGACGGGGCGGCGGCTCCACTTT	CASSGRTGRRLHF
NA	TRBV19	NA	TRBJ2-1	TGTGCCAGTAGTTCCGGACTACGCTCCTACAATGAGCAGTTCTTC	CASSSGLRSYNEQFF
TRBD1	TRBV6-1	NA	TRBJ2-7	TGTGCCAGCAGTGAAAGGACAGGGGGATGGTACGAGCAGTACTTC	CASSERTGGWYEQYF
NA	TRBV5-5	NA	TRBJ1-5	TGTGCCAGCAGCTTGGAGCAGGGCTGGCCGCATTTT	CASSLEQGWPHF
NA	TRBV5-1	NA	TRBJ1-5	TGCGCCAGCAGCTCGGACGGCCAACCCAATCAGCCCCAGCATTTT	CASSSDGQPNQPQHF
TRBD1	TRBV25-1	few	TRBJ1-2	TGTGCCAGCAGTATCCCGGGACAGGCCTATGGCTACACCTTC	CASSIPGQAYGYTF
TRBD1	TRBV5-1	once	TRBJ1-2	TGCGCCAGCAGCGAGGGGCCACAGGGGAACTATGGCTACACCTTC	CASSEGPQGNYGYTF
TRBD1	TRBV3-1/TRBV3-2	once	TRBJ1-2	TGTGCCAGCAGCCAAGGTGGGACAGGGGGCGGCTACACCTTC	CASSQGGTGGGYTF
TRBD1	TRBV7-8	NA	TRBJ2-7	TGTGCCAGCAGCGTTATCAGGGGGCAGGTCCACGAGCAGTACTTC	CASSVIRGQVHEQYF
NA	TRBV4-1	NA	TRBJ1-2	TGCGCCAGCAGCCAAGACAGTCTCTACTATGGCTACACCTTC	CASSQDSLYYGYTF
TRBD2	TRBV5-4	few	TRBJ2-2	TGTGCCAGCAGTCAACGGGGGGGCATTAACACCGGGGAGCTGTTTTTT	CASSQRGGINTGELFF
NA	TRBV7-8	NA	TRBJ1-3	TGTGCCAGCACCACCACGACAGCCAGAACTGGAAACACCATATATTTT	CASTTTTARTGNTIYF
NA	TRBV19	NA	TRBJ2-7	TGTGCCAGTAGACAGGCGGGGGCCTCCTACGAGCAGTACTTC	CASRQAGASYEQYF
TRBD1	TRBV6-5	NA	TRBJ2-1	TGTGCCAGCAGGCCCCGGGACAGGGTGTACAATGAGCAGTTCTTC	CASRPRDRVYNEQFF
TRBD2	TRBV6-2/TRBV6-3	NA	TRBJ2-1	TGTGCCAGCAGTTTTTTAGCGGGGAGCTTCAATGAGCAGTTCTTC	CASSFLAGSFNEQFF
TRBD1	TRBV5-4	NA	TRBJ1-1	TGTGCCAGCAGGCCGGGACAGGGGATGAACACTGAAGCTTTCTTT	CASRPGQGMNTEAFF
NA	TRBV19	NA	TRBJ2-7	TGTGCCAGTAGTATAGCGAGGGGCCAAACCTACGAGCAGTACTTC	CASSIARGQTYEQYF
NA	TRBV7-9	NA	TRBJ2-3	TGTGCCAGCAGCTTAGCTGGCAGCACAGATACGCAGTATTTT	CASSLAGSTDTQYF
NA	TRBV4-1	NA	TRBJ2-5	TGCGCCAGCAGCCCCTGGGTACTAGCAGGTCCGGAGACCCAGTACTTC	CASSPWVLAGPETQYF
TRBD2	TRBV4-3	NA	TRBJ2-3	TGCGCCAGCAGCCTAGCGGGGGGCACAGATACGCAGTATTTT	CASSLAGGTDTQYF
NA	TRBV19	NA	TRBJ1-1	TGTGCCAGTAGTATTGACATACCAGCAGGGAACACTGAAGCTTTCTTT	CASSIDIPAGNTEAFF
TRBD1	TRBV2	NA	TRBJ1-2	TGTGCCAGGACAGGGGATTATGGCTACACCTTC	CARTGDYGYTF
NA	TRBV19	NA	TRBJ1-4	TGTGCCAGTAGCCGGGACGGATCAACTAATGAAAAACTGTTTTTT	CASSRDGSTNEKLFF
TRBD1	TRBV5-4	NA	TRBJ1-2	TGTGCCAGCAGCTTGCCGGGACAGGGAAACGGCTACACCTTC	CASSLPGQGNGYTF
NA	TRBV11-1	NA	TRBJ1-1	TGTGCCAGCAGCCTAGGGGGTCACCACACTGAAGCTTTCTTT	CASSLGGHHTEAFF
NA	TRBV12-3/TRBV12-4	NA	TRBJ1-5	TGTGCCAGCAACTTAGGCTGGCAGCCCCAGCATTTT	CASNLGWQPQHF
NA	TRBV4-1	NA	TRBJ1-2	TGCGCCAGCAGCCAGCTGACCGGGTACACAGGGTACTATGGCTACACCTTC	CASSQLTGYTGYYGYTF
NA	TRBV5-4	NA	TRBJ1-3	TGTGCCAGCAGCTTGGCAGGGGCAAACGGAAACACCATATATTTT	CASSLAGANGNTIYF
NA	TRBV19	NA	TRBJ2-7	TGTGCCAGTAGTATTGGCAGGAACAGAGGGGAGCAGTACTTC	CASSIGRNRGEQYF
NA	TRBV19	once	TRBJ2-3	TGTGCCAGTAGTACCAGGCAGGTGGGCACAGATACGCAGTATTTT	CASSTRQVGTDTQYF
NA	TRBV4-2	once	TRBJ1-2	TGTGCCAGCAGCCAAGTACAGGAGGCCTACGGCTACACCTTC	CASSQVQEAYGYTF
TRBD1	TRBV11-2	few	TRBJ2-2	TGTGCCAGTAGCCGACAGGGGGCTGGCTGGGAGCTGTTTTTT	CASSRQGAGWELFF
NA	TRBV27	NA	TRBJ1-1	TGTGCCAGCAGTTTATACGGGAACACTGAAGCTTTCTTT	CASSLYGNTEAFF
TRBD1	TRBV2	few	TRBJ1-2	TGTGCCAGCAGTGACCGGGGACAGGAGCACTATGGCTACACCTTC	CASSDRGQEHYGYTF
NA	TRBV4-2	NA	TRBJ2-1	TGTGCCAGCAGCCGCGTACGGGGGGACACCAAATCGAGGGGTCTCGAGGGCAATGAGCAGTTCTTC	CASSRVRGDTKSRGLEGNEQFF
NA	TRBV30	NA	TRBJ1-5	TGTGCCTGGAGCCCGCAGGGACGGCAGCCCCAGCATTTT	CAWSPQGRQPQHF
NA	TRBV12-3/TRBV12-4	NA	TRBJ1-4	TGTGCCAGCAGTTTAGCGGGAAGGGAAAAACTGTTTTTT	CASSLAGREKLFF
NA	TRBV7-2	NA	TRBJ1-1	TGTGCCAGCAGCTTAGCTCCGGGACACTTCACTGAAGCTTTCTTT	CASSLAPGHFTEAFF
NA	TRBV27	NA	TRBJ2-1	TGTGCCACCTCGGACTATACTTACAATGAGCAGTTCTTC	CATSDYTYNEQFF
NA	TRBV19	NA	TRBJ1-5	TGTGCCAGTAGCCTCGTGGGTAGCAATCAGCCCCAGCATTTT	CASSLVGSNQPQHF
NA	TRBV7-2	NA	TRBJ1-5	TGTGCCAGCAGCTCCGGGACACATAATCAGCCCCAGCATTTT	CASSSGTHNQPQHF
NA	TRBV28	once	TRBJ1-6	TGTGCCAGCAGTTTAGCGGGGCGCGCGGGTTCACCCCTCCACTTT	CASSLAGRAGSPLHF
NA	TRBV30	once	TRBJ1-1	TGTGCCTGGAGGGGAGACAGGCTCCCGAACACTGAAGCTTTCTTT	CAWRGDRLPNTEAFF
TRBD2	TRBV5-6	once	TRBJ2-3	TGTGCCAGCAGTAGCGGGGGGCAGGCAGATACGCAGTATTTT	CASSSGGQADTQYF
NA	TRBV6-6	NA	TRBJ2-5	TGTGCCAGCAGCCCCTCGGAGACCCAGTACTTC	CASSPSETQYF
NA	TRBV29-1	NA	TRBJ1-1	TGCAGCGTCGTTACAGGGTTTCTAGGTGAAGCTTTCTTT	CSVVTGFLGEAFF
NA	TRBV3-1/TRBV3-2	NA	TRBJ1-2	TGTGCCAGCAGCCACGAGGGGACGCCGGATTCTAACTATGGCTACACCTTC	CASSHEGTPDSNYGYTF
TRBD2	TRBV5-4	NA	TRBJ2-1	TGTGCCAGTAGCGGGGAGGGACGGAGCTCCTACAATGAGCAGTTCTTC	CASSGEGRSSYNEQFF
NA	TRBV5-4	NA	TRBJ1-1	TGTGCCAGCAGCCGCGGGGCAGGGAACACTGAAGCTTTCTTT	CASSRGAGNTEAFF
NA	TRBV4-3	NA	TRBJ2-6	TGCGCCAGCAGCCAAGAACCGATGGGGGGGCCAGGGGCCAACGTCCTGACTTTC	CASSQEPMGGPGANVLTF
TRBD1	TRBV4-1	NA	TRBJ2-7	TGCGCCAGCAGCCAAGGGACAGGCGGACACAGGCAGTACTTC	CASSQGTGGHRQYF
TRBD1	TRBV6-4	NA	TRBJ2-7	TGTGCCAGACCACAGGGGTTCTCCTACGAGCAGTACTTC	CARPQGFSYEQYF
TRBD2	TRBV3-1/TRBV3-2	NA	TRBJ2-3	TGTGCCAGCAGACCTTCTAGCGGGCGCACAGATACGCAGTATTTT	CASRPSSGRTDTQYF